These T cell receptor beta chains were read from a single sample in a study of blood T cell repertoires in COVID-19. Sequencing used immunoSEQ multiplex PCR; TCRdb keeps in-frame clones, though not all of them. The sample shows some 200,000 clones, around four fifths of them seen only once. Sequenced material: peripheral blood. The origin of the receptors is a human donor with acute or convalescent COVID-19. The donor label of this sample is uncertain. The CDR3 runs from the conserved cysteine through the conserved F or W. Fields, in order: V gene, clone size, D gene, J gene, CDR3 protein, CDR3 DNA. A D gene is named only where the DNA matches it firmly. For some rows the clone size is stated as once, few or many, or as a class when expanded; others skip it.

>TRBV4-1|.|TRBD2|TRBJ2-7
CASSQAGGTYEQYF
TGCGCCAGCAGCCAAGCGGGAGGCACCTACGAGCAGTACTTC
>TRBV28|.|.|TRBJ1-6
CASSFRHRNNSPLHF
TGTGCCAGCAGTTTTAGACACCGTAATAATTCACCCCTCCACTTT
>TRBV2|.|TRBD1|TRBJ2-2
CATTGETGELFF
TGTGCCACCACAGGGGAGACCGGGGAGCTGTTTTTT
>TRBV19|.|TRBD1|TRBJ1-4
CASSPEGTERKLFF
TGTGCCAGTAGTCCGGAAGGGACAGAACGGAAACTGTTTTTT
>TRBV7-3|.|TRBD1|TRBJ1-2
CASSLGTGPTYGYTF
TGTGCCAGCAGCCTCGGGACAGGGCCCACCTATGGCTACACCTTC
>TRBV19|once|TRBD1|TRBJ1-2
CASSIGQGVRNYGYTF
TGTGCCAGTAGTATTGGACAGGGGGTCCGTAACTATGGCTACACCTTC
>TRBV11-1|.|.|TRBJ2-3
CASSPWRGTTDTQYF
TGTGCCAGCAGCCCCTGGAGGGGAACCACAGATACGCAGTATTTT
>TRBV30|.|.|TRBJ1-6
CAWTEGSYNSPLHF
TGTGCCTGGACAGAGGGATCCTATAATTCACCCCTCCACTTT
>TRBV13|once|.|TRBJ2-7
CASSLGRGEQYF
TGTGCCAGCAGCTTAGGCAGGGGCGAGCAGTACTTC
>TRBV5-6|.|.|TRBJ2-2
CASSLVLGSANTGELFF
TGTGCCAGCAGCTTGGTGCTTGGCAGTGCCAACACCGGGGAGCTGTTTTTT
>TRBV7-9|.|.|TRBJ2-5
CATSSTGVETQYF
TGTGCCACCTCTTCTACGGGAGTGGAGACCCAGTACTTC
>TRBV28|.|.|TRBJ1-1
CASSLSRVEAFF
TGTGCCAGCAGTTTAAGCAGGGTTGAAGCTTTCTTT
>TRBV7-9|once|TRBD1|TRBJ2-1
CASGPGIGTGLGNEQFF
TGTGCCAGCGGCCCAGGGATCGGGACAGGGCTGGGGAATGAGCAGTTCTTC
>TRBV7-3|.|TRBD1|TRBJ1-2
CASSLTGQSYGYTF
TGTGCCAGCAGCTTAACGGGACAGTCGTATGGCTACACCTTC
>TRBV7-2|.|.|TRBJ2-4
CASSPTNLQNIQYF
TGTGCCAGCAGCCCGACTAATCTCCAAAACATTCAGTACTTC
>TRBV5-5|few|TRBD1|TRBJ1-2
CASSLSLTGNYGYTF
TGTGCCAGCAGCTTGAGCCTGACAGGGAACTATGGCTACACCTTC
>TRBV7-8|.|.|TRBJ1-2
CASSLGGHDGYTF
TGTGCCAGCAGCTTGGGAGGACATGATGGCTACACCTTC
>TRBV10-3|.|.|TRBJ2-2
CAISLAAANTGELFF
TGTGCCATCAGCTTGGCCGCCGCGAACACCGGGGAGCTGTTTTTT
>TRBV18|.|.|TRBJ2-5
CASSLQRLQETQYF
TGTGCCAGCTCCCTTCAGCGCCTACAAGAGACCCAGTACTTC
>TRBV19|.|.|TRBJ1-1
CASSLTRRQGTSSSSSEAFF
TGTGCCAGTAGTCTTACGAGGCGGCAGGGTACTAGCAGCTCGTCTAGTGAAGCTTTCTTT
>TRBV28|.|TRBD1|TRBJ2-7
CASSRGQGRGYEQYF
TGTGCCAGCAGCAGGGGACAGGGGAGAGGCTACGAGCAGTACTTC
>TRBV3-1/TRBV3-2|many|.|TRBJ1-2
CASSQGQMNGYTF
TGTGCCAGCAGCCAAGGACAGATGAATGGCTACACCTTC
>TRBV9|.|TRBD2|TRBJ2-5
CASSPARSLAGGETQYF
TGTGCCAGCAGCCCCGCAAGGTCGCTAGCGGGAGGAGAGACCCAGTACTTC
>TRBV6-5|few|.|TRBJ2-1
CASIRVEGHNEQFF
TGTGCCAGTATCAGGGTGGAGGGTCACAATGAGCAGTTCTTC
>TRBV27|.|.|TRBJ2-1
CASSFFRGYNEQFF
TGTGCCAGCAGTTTCTTTCGAGGCTACAATGAGCAGTTCTTC
>TRBV12-3/TRBV12-4|.|.|TRBJ1-2
CASSGRGQGTF
TGTGCCAGCAGTGGAAGAGGCCAGGGCACCTTC
>TRBV3-1/TRBV3-2|.|TRBD1|TRBJ1-6
CASSQASQGDSPLHF
TGTGCCAGCAGCCAAGCATCGCAGGGGGATTCACCCCTCCACTTT
>TRBV7-8|few|.|TRBJ2-5
CASSLQGGQETQYF
TGTGCCAGCAGCTTACAGGGGGGACAAGAGACCCAGTACTTC
>TRBV27|.|TRBD1|TRBJ1-6
CASGPDRGTSPLHF
TGTGCCAGCGGTCCGGACAGGGGAACTTCACCCCTCCACTTT
>TRBV19|.|.|TRBJ1-1
CASSMGTGLNTEAFF
TGTGCCAGTAGTATGGGAACAGGGCTAAACACTGAAGCTTTCTTT
>TRBV19|.|.|TRBJ2-7
CASSIGQGHVYEQYF
TGTGCCAGTAGTATCGGGCAGGGGCACGTCTACGAGCAGTACTTC
>TRBV27|.|.|TRBJ1-1
CASSPASGNTEAFF
TGTGCCAGCAGTCCGGCCTCAGGGAACACTGAAGCTTTCTTT
>TRBV7-2|.|.|TRBJ1-2
CASSLQQMNYGYTF
TGTGCCAGCAGCTTACAACAGATGAACTATGGCTACACCTTC
>TRBV2|.|TRBD1|TRBJ2-2
CASRSTGGGTGELFF
TGTGCCAGCAGGAGCACAGGGGGAGGTACCGGGGAGCTGTTTTTT
>TRBV3-1/TRBV3-2|.|.|TRBJ2-7
CASSQGPVSGAYEQYF
TGTGCCAGCAGCCAAGGTCCTGTTAGCGGTGCCTACGAGCAGTACTTC
>TRBV7-8|.|.|TRBJ1-2
CASSLAEHRVRGYTF
TGTGCCAGCAGCTTAGCAGAACACAGGGTTCGTGGCTACACCTTC
>TRBV7-2|few|TRBD2|TRBJ2-2
CASRGLAVGTGELFF
TGTGCCAGCAGAGGACTAGCGGTAGGCACCGGGGAGCTGTTTTTT
>TRBV27|.|TRBD2|TRBJ2-5
CASGLVAGGEETQYF
TGTGCCAGCGGCCTGGTAGCGGGAGGGGAGGAGACCCAGTACTTC
>TRBV28|once|TRBD1|TRBJ1-2
CASSTTGADYGYTF
TGTGCCAGCAGTACAACAGGGGCCGACTATGGCTACACCTTC
>TRBV6-1|.|.|TRBJ2-2
CASSEQGTGELFF
TGTGCCAGCAGTGAACAGGGGACCGGGGAGCTGTTTTTT
>TRBV27|.|.|TRBJ2-7
CASSPAGRPSYEQYF
TGTGCCAGCAGTCCGGCGGGCCGTCCCTCCTACGAGCAGTACTTC
>TRBV5-1|.|TRBD2|TRBJ2-2
CASSLAPSGANTGELFF
TGCGCCAGCAGCTTGGCTCCTAGCGGGGCCAACACCGGGGAGCTGTTTTTT
>TRBV6-5|.|.|TRBJ2-1
CASSYRGGEQFF
TGTGCCAGCAGTTACCGGGGAGGTGAGCAGTTCTTC
>TRBV5-1|.|.|TRBJ2-1
CASSLARNEQFF
TGCGCCAGCAGCTTGGCCCGCAATGAGCAGTTCTTC
>TRBV11-2|.|TRBD1|TRBJ2-1
CASNHPGQGREQFF
TGTGCCAGCAACCACCCGGGACAGGGAAGGGAGCAGTTCTTC